A selection of T cell receptor beta chains follows, all from one sample in a study of T cell responses to AZD1222 COVID-19 vaccine. TCRdb's table, derived via immunoSEQ multiplex PCR, lists solely in-frame clones and lacks some. The sample contains approximately 44,000 clones, around 82% of which appear only once. Sample: peripheral blood, taken on day 0 of AZD1222 vaccination. These receptors all stem from an adult in good health. CDR3s include the opening cysteine and the closing phenylalanine or tryptophan. The D gene is left open where the match is weak. Size tells how often a clone was seen (once, few, many) or the class of an expanded clone, and some rows leave it out.

-	TRBJ2-3	TRBD1	TRBV4-3	CASSHTGASTDTQYF	TGCGCCAGCAGCCACACAGGGGCAAGCACAGATACGCAGTATTTT
few	TRBJ1-1	-	TRBV7-2	CASSLAYGVMTEAFF	TGTGCCAGCAGCTTAGCGTACGGGGTGATGACTGAAGCTTTCTTT
-	TRBJ1-5	-	TRBV30	CAWTSGPSDQPQHF	TGTGCCTGGACCTCGGGGCCGTCGGATCAGCCCCAGCATTTT
-	TRBJ2-7	-	TRBV12-3/TRBV12-4	CASSRDRYEQYF	TGTGCCAGCAGTCGGGACCGCTACGAGCAGTACTTC
-	TRBJ1-4	TRBD1	TRBV7-9	CASSLYSKSDRIF	TGTGCCAGCAGCTTATACTCTAAATCGGACAGGATTTTT
-	TRBJ1-2	TRBD1	TRBV7-2	CASSLGDRVDNYGYTF	TGTGCCAGCAGCTTAGGGGACAGGGTAGATAACTATGGCTACACCTTC
-	TRBJ2-1	-	TRBV7-2	CASSLRYSYNEQFF	TGTGCCAGCAGCTTACGGTATTCCTACAATGAGCAGTTCTTC
-	TRBJ2-1	TRBD1	TRBV7-8	CASSFGRQGYNEQFF	TGTGCCAGCAGCTTCGGGAGACAGGGGTACAATGAGCAGTTCTTC
-	TRBJ1-2	TRBD1	TRBV4-3	CASSQDRGRSSAYTF	TGCGCCAGCAGCCAAGATAGGGGGCGTAGCTCGGCCTACACCTTC
-	TRBJ1-5	TRBD1	TRBV7-2	CASSLGQGPNQPQHF	TGTGCCAGCAGCTTGGGACAGGGACCCAATCAGCCCCAGCATTTT
-	TRBJ1-2	-	TRBV7-9	CASSPDRTPTRGYTF	TGTGCCAGCAGCCCAGATAGGACCCCCACCAGGGGCTACACCTTC
-	TRBJ2-1	TRBD2	TRBV7-6	CASSLVSGGGNEQFF	TGTGCCAGCAGCTTAGTAAGCGGGGGGGGGAATGAGCAGTTCTTC
-	TRBJ2-5	-	TRBV19	CASSTERGETQYF	TGTGCCAGTAGTACCGAGAGGGGGGAGACCCAGTACTTC